A single sample gave rise to the 12 T cell receptor beta chains below, sequenced in a study of CD4 T cells in relation to SARS-CoV-2 and coronaviruses. The repertoire was sequenced with immunoSEQ multiplex PCR; TCRdb's copy has only in-frame clones and lacks some. Among tens of thousands of clones listed, approximately 85% were seen once. The sequenced material came from memory CD4+ T cells from PBMCs. Receptors originate from an adult with COVID-19.

This clone has more than one count but fewer than ten. V usage is TRBV19 and J usage is TRBJ2-2; 8 bases line up with TRBD2. From germline, CDR1 is LNHDA and CDR2 SQIVND (reference sequence). V gave up 3 bases and J gave up 7 bases; unmatched junction bases: 7. The CDR3 covers 15 residues. In DNA form, the CDR3 reads TGTGCCAGTAGTATCTCTAGCGGGTGGGGCGGGGAGCTGTTTTTT. This gives the protein CASSISSGWGGELFF.

The rearrangement links TRBV10-3 to TRBJ1-1, with D perhaps TRBD1 (6 bases). Trimming shortened V by 0 bases and J by 0 bases, and 8 bases separated the two germline ends. The CDR3 contains 15 residues. Germline CDR1 ENHRY, CDR2 SYGVKD. The CDR3 region is CAISESTGMNTEAFF. As DNA, the CDR3 is TGTGCCATCAGTGAGTCGACAGGCATGAACACTGAAGCTTTCTTT.

The chain has TRBV6-5 and TRBJ2-7, with unresolved D. The germline V and J ends were trimmed by 0 bases and 3 bases, with 9 bases remaining between them. The CDR3 covers 14 residues. CDR1 and CDR2 (germline): MNHEY, SVGAGI. CDR3 nucleotides: TGTGCCAGCAGTTACTCGTTAGGAAACTACGAGCAGTACTTC. As protein: CASSYSLGNYEQYF.

The chain joins TRBV19 to TRBJ2-5; 13 bases agree with TRBD2. V was clipped by 6 bases and J by 2 bases; unmatched bases: 0. CDR1 is LNHDA and CDR2 is SQIVND in the germline V gene (reference sequence). The CDR3 is 14 amino acids. The chain's CDR3 is CASRGLAGQETQYF. CDR3 nucleotides: TGTGCCAGTAGGGGACTAGCGGGACAAGAGACCCAGTACTTC.

J is TRBJ2-7 and V is TRBV29-1, with 7 nucleotides matching TRBD2. There are 14 residues in the CDR3. From germline, CDR1 is SQVTM and CDR2 ANQGSEA. Unmatched junction bases numbered 10, after V lost 6 bases and J lost 2 bases. CDR3 bases: TGCAGCGTCTGCGGGACTACCGATACCTACGAGCAGTACTTC. Translated: CSVCGTTDTYEQYF.

The gene calls are TRBV2 and TRBJ2-3; TRBD2 matches 11 bases. Losses at the gene ends were 10 bases for V and 3 bases for J; bases not matched to a gene: 12. The CDR3 has 16 residues. Germline CDR1 and CDR2: SNHLY and FYNNEI. CDR3 DNA sequence: TGTGCCACCAGGCGTAGCGGGAGGGTGGGAACAGATACGCAGTATTTT. The encoded protein is CATRRSGRVGTDTQYF. The full variable domain, rest sourced from reference TRBV2 and TRBJ2-3, is EPEVTQTPSHQVTQMGQEVILRCVPISNHLYFYWYRQILGQKVEFLVSFYNNEISEKSEIFDDQFSVERPDGSNFTLKIRSTKLEDSAMYFCATRRSGRVGTDTQYFGPGTRLTVL.

The chain links TRBV2 to TRBJ2-6, with TRBD1 matching 10 bases. The CDR3 contains 20 residues. Germline-derived CDR1 and CDR2 are SNHLY and FYNNEI. The V gene end was trimmed by 6 bases and the J gene end by 0 bases; junction bases not matched to a gene: 14. The CDR3 loop reads CASRTGGLGSAYSGANVLTF. For the CDR3, the DNA is TGTGCCAGCAGGACAGGGGGCTTAGGTAGCGCGTACTCTGGGGCCAACGTCCTGACTTTC.

This clone appeared a single time. This sequence joins TRBV3-1 (or the pseudogene TRBV3-2) and TRBJ1-2, with D tentatively TRBD1 (6 bases). This CDR3 has 14 residues. CDR1 is LGHDT and CDR2 is YNNKEL in the germline V gene (reference sequence). V was pared by 1 base and J by 2 bases, with 8 bases between. CDR3 DNA: TGTGCCAGCAGCCAAGGGACAGCCAACTATGGCTACACCTTC. Its protein product is CASSQGTANYGYTF.

Details on this clone: One junction end disagrees with the germline gene, perhaps due to a read error. The chain uses TRBV28 and TRBJ2-1; 9 bases agree with TRBD2. Per germline, CDR1 MDHEN and CDR2 SYDVKM. The CDR3 is 17 amino acids. The CDR3 DNA reads TGTGCCAGCACTTTAGCGGGAGAGGGCAGCTCCTACAATGAGCAGTTCTTC. This gives the protein CASTLAGEGSSYNEQFF. The whole variable domain, filled in from reference TRBV28 and TRBJ2-1, reads DVKVTQSSRYLVKRTGEKVFLECVQDMDHENMFWYRQDPGLGLRLIYFSYDVKMKEKGDIPEGYSVSREKKERFSLILESASTNQTSMYLCASTLAGEGSSYNEQFFGPGTRLTVL.

This clone was observed a single time. The chain links TRBV9 to TRBJ2-1; D assignment may be TRBD1 or TRBD2 (5 bases each). CDR3 length: 15 amino acids. The ends were cut back, 0 bases at V and 7 bases at J, with 14 bases in the middle. The germline V gene encodes CDR1 SGDLS and CDR2 YYNGEE. The CDR3: CASSVAGTPNNEQFF. DNA of the CDR3: TGTGCCAGCAGCGTAGCTGGGACCCCCAATAATGAGCAGTTCTTC.

This clone came up once. The J gene is TRBJ2-7, the V gene TRBV30; the D is unclear. Germline CDR1 GTSNPN, CDR2 SVGIG (reference sequence). This CDR3 is built from 13 residues. V was cut by 4 bases and J by 2 bases, with 12 bases left in between. In nucleotides, the CDR3 is TGTGCCTGGAAATTAGGCAGAGCCTACGAGCAGTACTTC. This translates into CAWKLGRAYEQYF.

Points on this clone: Other DNA sequences of this sample code for an identical CDR3. The rearrangement uses TRBV28 and TRBJ1-5; D unresolved. Trimming removed 1 base from V and 7 bases from J, with 11 bases in between. This CDR3 has 14 residues. Germline lookup yields CDR1 MDHEN and CDR2 SYDVKM. CDR3 protein: CASSLLGRTQPQHF. The CDR3 region has the DNA TGTGCCAGCAGTTTATTGGGCAGGACGCAGCCCCAGCATTTT.